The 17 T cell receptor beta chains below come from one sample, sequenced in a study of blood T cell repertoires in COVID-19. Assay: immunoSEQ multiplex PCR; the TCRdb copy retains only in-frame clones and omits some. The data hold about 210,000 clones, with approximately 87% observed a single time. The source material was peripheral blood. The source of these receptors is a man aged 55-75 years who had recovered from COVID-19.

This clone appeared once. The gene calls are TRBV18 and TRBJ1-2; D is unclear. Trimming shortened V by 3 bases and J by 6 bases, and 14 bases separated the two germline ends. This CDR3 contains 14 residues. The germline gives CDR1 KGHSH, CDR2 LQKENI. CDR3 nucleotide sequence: TGTGCCAGCTCACCCTACGGGGATCCGGATGGCTACACCTTC. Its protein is CASSPYGDPDGYTF.

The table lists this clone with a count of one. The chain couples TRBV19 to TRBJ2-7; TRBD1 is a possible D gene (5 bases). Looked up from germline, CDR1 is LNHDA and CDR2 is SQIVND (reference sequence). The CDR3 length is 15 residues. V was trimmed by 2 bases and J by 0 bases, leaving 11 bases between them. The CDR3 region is CASSIRTFSSYEQYF. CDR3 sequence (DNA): TGTGCCAGTAGTATAAGGACATTTAGCTCCTACGAGCAGTACTTC.

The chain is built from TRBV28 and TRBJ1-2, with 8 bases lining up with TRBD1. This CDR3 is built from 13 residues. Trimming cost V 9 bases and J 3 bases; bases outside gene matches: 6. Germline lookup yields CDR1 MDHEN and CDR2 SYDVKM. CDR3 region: CARFQQGDYGYTF. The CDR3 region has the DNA TGTGCCAGATTTCAACAGGGGGACTATGGCTACACCTTC.

The CDR3 DNA is TGTGCCAGCAGCTTGGCGACAGGGAACACAGATACGCAGTATTTT. Translation: CASSLATGNTDTQYF. The chain links TRBV5-4 to TRBJ2-3; 7 nucleotides line up with TRBD1. The CDR3 totals 15 residues. Trimming removed 0 bases from V and 2 bases from J; junction bases left unmatched: 3. CDR1 is SGHNT, CDR2 YYREEE, per germline (reference sequence).

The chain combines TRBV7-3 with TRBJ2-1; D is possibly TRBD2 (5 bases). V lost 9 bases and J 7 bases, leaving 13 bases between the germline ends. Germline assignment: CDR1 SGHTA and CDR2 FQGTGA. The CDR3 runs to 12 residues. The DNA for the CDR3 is TGTGCCAGTGGGAGCGGAGGAAATGAGCAGTTCTTC. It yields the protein CASGSGGNEQFF. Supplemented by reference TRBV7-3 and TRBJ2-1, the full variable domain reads GAGVSQTPSNKVTEKGKYVELRCDPISGHTALYWYRQSLGQGPEFLIYFQGTGAADDSGLPNDRFFAVRPEGSVSTLKIQRTERGDSAVYLCASGSGGNEQFFGPGTRLTVL.

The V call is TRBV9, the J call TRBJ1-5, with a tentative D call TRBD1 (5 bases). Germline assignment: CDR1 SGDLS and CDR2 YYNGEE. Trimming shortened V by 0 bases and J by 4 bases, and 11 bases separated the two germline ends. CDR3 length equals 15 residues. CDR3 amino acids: CASSVGGRENQPQHF. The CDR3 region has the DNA TGTGCCAGCAGCGTAGGGGGGAGGGAGAATCAGCCCCAGCATTTT.

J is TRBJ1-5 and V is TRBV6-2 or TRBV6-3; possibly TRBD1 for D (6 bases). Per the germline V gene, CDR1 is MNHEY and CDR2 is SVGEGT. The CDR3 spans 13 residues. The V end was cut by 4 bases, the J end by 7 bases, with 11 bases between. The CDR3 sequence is CASSFQGWQPQHF. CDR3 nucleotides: TGTGCCAGCAGTTTCCAGGGGTGGCAGCCCCAGCATTTT.

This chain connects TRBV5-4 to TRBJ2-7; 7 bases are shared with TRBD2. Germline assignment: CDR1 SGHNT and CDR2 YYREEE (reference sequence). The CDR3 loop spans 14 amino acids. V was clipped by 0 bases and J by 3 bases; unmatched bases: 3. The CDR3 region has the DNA TGTGCCAGCAGCTTGGGCGGGAGTAACTACGAGCAGTACTTC. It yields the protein CASSLGGSNYEQYF.

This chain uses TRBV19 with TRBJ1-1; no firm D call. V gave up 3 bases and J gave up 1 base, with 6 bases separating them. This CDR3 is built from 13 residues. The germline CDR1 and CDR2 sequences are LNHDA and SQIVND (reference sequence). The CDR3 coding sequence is TGTGCCAGTAGTATTCAGGAGAACACTGAAGCTTTCTTT. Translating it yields CASSIQENTEAFF.

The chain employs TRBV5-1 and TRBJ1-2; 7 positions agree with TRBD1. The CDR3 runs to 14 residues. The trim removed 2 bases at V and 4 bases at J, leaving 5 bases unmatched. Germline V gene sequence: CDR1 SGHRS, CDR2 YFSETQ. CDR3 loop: CASSLETGSYGYTF. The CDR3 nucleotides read TGCGCCAGCAGCTTAGAGACAGGGAGCTATGGCTACACCTTC.

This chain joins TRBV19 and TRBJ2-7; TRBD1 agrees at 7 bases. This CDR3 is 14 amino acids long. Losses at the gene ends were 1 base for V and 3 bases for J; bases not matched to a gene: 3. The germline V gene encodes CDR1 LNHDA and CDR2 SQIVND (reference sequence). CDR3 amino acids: CASSIGDRGYEQYF. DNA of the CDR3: TGTGCCAGTAGTATAGGGGACAGAGGCTACGAGCAGTACTTC.

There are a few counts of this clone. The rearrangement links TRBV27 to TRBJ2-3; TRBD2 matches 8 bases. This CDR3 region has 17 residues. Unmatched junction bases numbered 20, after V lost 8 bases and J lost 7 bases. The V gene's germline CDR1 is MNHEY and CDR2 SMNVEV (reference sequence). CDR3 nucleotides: TGTGCCAGCCTCCCGGGCCTCCAGAGAGCGGGAGTCCATACGCAGTATTTT. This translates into CASLPGLQRAGVHTQYF.

In nucleotides, the CDR3 is TGTGCCAGCAAGAGCAGGGGTTCCTACAATGAGCAGTTCTTC. It yields the protein CASKSRGSYNEQFF. V gene TRBV2 combines with J gene TRBJ2-1; D might be TRBD1 (6 bases). Trimming took off 7 bases at V and 1 base at J, with 11 bases between the two ends. The CDR3 length is 14 residues. Germline CDR1 and CDR2: SNHLY and FYNNEI. The variable domain in full, completed from reference TRBV2 and TRBJ2-1, reads EPEVTQTPSHQVTQMGQEVILRCVPISNHLYFYWYRQILGQKVEFLVSFYNNEISEKSEIFDDQFSVERPDGSNFTLKIRSTKLEDSAMYFCASKSRGSYNEQFFGPGTRLTVL.

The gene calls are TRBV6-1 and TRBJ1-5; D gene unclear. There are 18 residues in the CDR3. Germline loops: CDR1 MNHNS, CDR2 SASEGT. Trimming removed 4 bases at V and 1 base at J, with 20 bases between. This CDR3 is CASSAKVSPTRSNQPQHF. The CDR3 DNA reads TGTGCCAGCAGTGCCAAAGTTTCCCCGACACGGAGCAATCAGCCCCAGCATTTT.

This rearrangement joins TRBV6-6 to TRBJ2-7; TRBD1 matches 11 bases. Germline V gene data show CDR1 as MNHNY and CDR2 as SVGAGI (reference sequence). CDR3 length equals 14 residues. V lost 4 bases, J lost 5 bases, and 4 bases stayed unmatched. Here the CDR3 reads CASSLRTGGHEQYF. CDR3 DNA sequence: TGTGCCAGCAGTTTACGGACAGGGGGCCACGAGCAGTACTTC.

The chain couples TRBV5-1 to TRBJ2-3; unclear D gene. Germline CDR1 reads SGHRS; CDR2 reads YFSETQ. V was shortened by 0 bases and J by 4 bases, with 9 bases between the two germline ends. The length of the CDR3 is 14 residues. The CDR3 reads CASSLATGSDTQYF. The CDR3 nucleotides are TGCGCCAGCAGCTTGGCCACGGGTTCAGATACGCAGTATTTT.

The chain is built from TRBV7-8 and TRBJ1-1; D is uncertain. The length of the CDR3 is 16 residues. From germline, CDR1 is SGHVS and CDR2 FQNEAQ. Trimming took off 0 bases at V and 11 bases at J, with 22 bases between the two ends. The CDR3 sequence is CASSLARAGGSFRAFF. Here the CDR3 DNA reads TGTGCCAGCAGCTTAGCGCGGGCAGGCGGCTCGTTTCGGGCTTTCTTT.